This is a list of T cell receptor beta chains from one sample in a study of cytomegalovirus exposure and HLA in healthy donors. Clones were sequenced by immunoSEQ multiplex PCR, and TCRdb holds only the in-frame ones, with some missing. Among 250,000 to 350,000 clones listed, roughly 88% were seen once. Sequencing was done on a sample of PBMCs. Receptors originate from a man aged 35 to 55 in good health and CMV-seropositive. Each CDR3 is given with its conserved first and last residue. A D gene is named only where the DNA matches it firmly. Clone sizes are given selectively: once, few, many, or a class where the clone is expanded.

CDR3 | DNA | length | size | J | V | D
CASSLVPSGRWADTQYF | TGTGCCAGCAGTTTAGTTCCCAGCGGGAGGTGGGCAGATACGCAGTATTTT | 17 | - | TRBJ2-3 | TRBV28 | TRBD2
CASSIGDRSSYEQYF | TGTGCCAGTAGTATTGGGGACAGGAGCTCCTACGAGCAGTACTTC | 15 | - | TRBJ2-7 | TRBV19 | TRBD1
CASSPRGREFQETQYF | TGCGCCAGCAGCCCAAGGGGGCGGGAATTCCAAGAGACCCAGTACTTC | 16 | - | TRBJ2-5 | TRBV5-1 | -
CASSGDGGRQYF | TGTGCCAGCAGCGGGGACGGGGGGCGGCAGTACTTC | 12 | - | TRBJ2-7 | TRBV5-4 | -
CASNGGIGSNQPQHF | TGTGCCAGCAATGGAGGGATAGGGAGCAATCAGCCCCAGCATTTT | 15 | - | TRBJ1-5 | TRBV5-5 | -
CASSPQDSRHYGYTF | TGTGCCAGCTCACCACAGGACTCCCGGCACTATGGCTACACCTTC | 15 | - | TRBJ1-2 | TRBV18 | -
CASSFQTSGSGEQYF | TGTGCCAGTAGTTTCCAGACTAGCGGGAGCGGCGAGCAGTACTTC | 15 | once | TRBJ2-7 | TRBV19 | TRBD2
CASSQPSQGSYGYTF | TGCGCCAGCAGTCAACCCTCCCAGGGGAGCTATGGCTACACCTTC | 15 | - | TRBJ1-2 | TRBV23-1 | -
CASTQGDGYTF | TGTGCCAGTACCCAAGGGGATGGCTACACCTTC | 11 | - | TRBJ1-2 | TRBV19 | -
CASSPNIRGMNTEAFF | TGCGCCAGCAGCCCTAATATTCGCGGGATGAACACTGAAGCTTTCTTT | 16 | - | TRBJ1-1 | TRBV5-1 | -
CASSFPRQGAGNTIYF | TGTGCCAGCAGTTTCCCTAGACAGGGGGCTGGAAACACCATATATTTT | 16 | - | TRBJ1-3 | TRBV28 | TRBD1
CASSLAGTLDTEAFF | TGTGCCAGCAGCTTAGCAGGGACACTTGACACTGAAGCTTTCTTT | 15 | few | TRBJ1-1 | TRBV7-8 | -
CATSTQAGGPNEQFF | TGTGCCACCAGCACCCAAGCGGGAGGGCCTAATGAGCAGTTCTTC | 15 | - | TRBJ2-1 | TRBV15 | TRBD2
CAGSDRVFYGYTF | TGTGCCGGGTCGGACAGGGTTTTCTATGGCTACACCTTC | 13 | - | TRBJ1-2 | TRBV2 | TRBD1
CASSFPDRGLAGSYEQYF | TGTGCCAGCAGTTTTCCGGACCGGGGACTAGCGGGTTCCTACGAGCAGTACTTC | 18 | - | TRBJ2-7 | TRBV28 | TRBD2
CASSDPTGIPEAFF | TGTGCCAGCTCCGATCCTACAGGGATTCCTGAAGCTTTCTTT | 14 | - | TRBJ1-1 | TRBV18 | -
CASSLAGTGEQYF | TGTGCCAGCAGCTTAGCGGGTACGGGCGAGCAGTACTTC | 13 | - | TRBJ2-7 | TRBV7-6 | -
CASSARDYSYNEQFF | TGTGCCAGCAGCGCGCGGGATTACTCCTACAATGAGCAGTTCTTC | 15 | - | TRBJ2-1 | TRBV9 | -
CASSFFGGGEKLFF | TGTGCCAGCAGCTTTTTTGGGGGAGGTGAAAAACTGTTTTTT | 14 | - | TRBJ1-4 | TRBV12-1 | -
CSGAPGNADTQYF | TGCAGCGGCGCCCCAGGGAACGCAGATACGCAGTATTTT | 13 | - | TRBJ2-3 | TRBV29-1 | -
CASSTRLAEYNEQFF | TGCGCCAGCAGCACCCGACTAGCGGAGTACAATGAGCAGTTCTTC | 15 | - | TRBJ2-1 | TRBV5-1 | TRBD2
CASSQGQALNYGYTF | TGTGCCAGCAGCCAGGGACAGGCCCTTAACTATGGCTACACCTTC | 15 | - | TRBJ1-2 | TRBV4-2 | TRBD1
CASSFASGLSSYNEQFF | TGCGCCAGCAGCTTCGCTAGCGGACTGAGCTCCTACAATGAGCAGTTCTTC | 17 | - | TRBJ2-1 | TRBV5-1 | TRBD2
CASSLANRLLGTSTSGNTIYF | TGTGCCAGCAGCTTAGCAAACCGTTTACTAGGCACATCGACCTCTGGAAACACCATATATTTT | 21 | - | TRBJ1-3 | TRBV7-2 | -
CASSLTHTGELFF | TGTGCCAGCAGCTTAACTCATACCGGGGAGCTGTTTTTT | 13 | - | TRBJ2-2 | TRBV7-9 | -
CASSLPKTSGSGTGELFF | TGTGCCAGCAGCTTACCTAAGACTAGCGGGAGTGGTACCGGGGAGCTGTTTTTT | 18 | once | TRBJ2-2 | TRBV7-2 | TRBD2
CASSPRTETEAFF | TGTGCCAGCTCACCCCGGACAGAGACTGAAGCTTTCTTT | 13 | - | TRBJ1-1 | TRBV18 | -
CASSWGQSNQPQHF | TGTGCCAGCAGCTGGGGACAGAGCAATCAGCCCCAGCATTTT | 14 | - | TRBJ1-5 | TRBV2 | TRBD1
CASSRGDRDYEQYF | TGTGCCAGCAGTCGAGGGGACAGGGACTACGAGCAGTACTTC | 14 | once | TRBJ2-7 | TRBV6-6 | TRBD1
CASLGHRTMNTEAFF | TGTGCCAGCTTAGGACACCGGACCATGAACACTGAAGCTTTCTTT | 15 | - | TRBJ1-1 | TRBV7-2 | -
CASSARASTLLRGRDTQYF | TGTGCCAGCAGTGCGCGGGCCTCTACCTTGCTGCGGGGGAGGGATACGCAGTATTTT | 19 | - | TRBJ2-3 | TRBV6-1 | TRBD2
CASSQDPLAGGPVSSYEQYF | TGCGCCAGCAGCCAAGATCCCCTAGCGGGAGGGCCGGTTAGCTCCTACGAGCAGTACTTC | 20 | - | TRBJ2-7 | TRBV4-1 | TRBD2
CASSRQDSYNSPLHF | TGTGCCAGCTCACGACAAGACTCCTATAATTCACCCCTCCACTTT | 15 | - | TRBJ1-6 | TRBV18 | -
CASSPSEAVHYEQYF | TGTGCCAGCAGCCCATCGGAGGCAGTACACTACGAGCAGTACTTC | 15 | - | TRBJ2-7 | TRBV9 | -
CASSTQGNEQFF | TGCGCCAGCAGCACACAGGGGAATGAGCAGTTCTTC | 12 | - | TRBJ2-1 | TRBV5-1 | TRBD1
CASSGSRETQYF | TGTGCCAGCAGCGGGAGTCGGGAGACCCAGTACTTC | 12 | - | TRBJ2-5 | TRBV6-5 | -
CASRQGQGNTEAFF | TGCGCCAGCCGACAGGGCCAGGGGAACACTGAAGCTTTCTTT | 14 | - | TRBJ1-1 | TRBV5-1 | TRBD1
CASSPRTGGHNEQFF | TGTGCCAGCTCACCGAGGACAGGGGGACACAATGAGCAGTTCTTC | 15 | once | TRBJ2-1 | TRBV18 | TRBD1
CASSQMASGRTDTQYF | TGCGCCAGCAGCCAAATGGCTAGCGGGAGAACAGATACGCAGTATTTT | 16 | - | TRBJ2-3 | TRBV4-1 | TRBD2
CASSLWNGGQPQHF | TGTGCCAGCAGCTTGTGGAACGGGGGTCAGCCCCAGCATTTT | 14 | - | TRBJ1-5 | TRBV5-6 | -
CASSLEIQGRTDTQYF | TGTGCCAGCAGCTTGGAGATTCAGGGGCGAACAGATACGCAGTATTTT | 16 | once | TRBJ2-3 | TRBV5-4 | -
CASSLEQGFNNEQFF | TGCGCCAGCAGCTTGGAACAGGGATTCAACAATGAGCAGTTCTTC | 15 | - | TRBJ2-1 | TRBV5-1 | -
CASSQDRAGQPYGYTF | TGCGCCAGCAGCCAAGATAGGGCAGGACAGCCCTATGGCTACACCTTC | 16 | - | TRBJ1-2 | TRBV4-1 | -
CASSEAPGPTNEKLFF | TGTGCCAGCAGTGAAGCGCCAGGGCCAACTAATGAAAAACTGTTTTTT | 16 | many | TRBJ1-4 | TRBV6-1 | -
CASSADRTERDGYTF | TGTGCCAGCAGCGCCGACCGGACAGAGAGGGATGGCTACACCTTC | 15 | - | TRBJ1-2 | TRBV11-1 | -
CASRRGQGGAEAFF | TGTGCCAGCAGGAGGGGACAGGGAGGGGCTGAAGCTTTCTTT | 14 | few | TRBJ1-1 | TRBV6-5 | TRBD1
CASTIGTGPEQYF | TGTGCCAGCACCATAGGGACAGGGCCCGAGCAGTACTTC | 13 | - | TRBJ2-7 | TRBV28 | TRBD1
CASSLIKGAGAYEQYF | TGTGCCAGCAGCTTGATAAAAGGGGCAGGCGCCTACGAGCAGTACTTC | 16 | - | TRBJ2-7 | TRBV5-5 | -
CASSPAGGPTNEQFF | TGTGCCAGCAGCCCAGCGGGAGGGCCAACAAATGAGCAGTTCTTC | 15 | - | TRBJ2-1 | TRBV7-2 | TRBD2
CASSWTGGGELFF | TGTGCCAGCAGTTGGACAGGGGGCGGGGAGCTGTTTTTT | 13 | - | TRBJ2-2 | TRBV2 | TRBD1
CSVVGRNTEAFF | TGCAGCGTTGTTGGGAGGAACACTGAAGCTTTCTTT | 12 | - | TRBJ1-1 | TRBV29-1 | -
CASSEVGGIRYNEQFF | TGTGCCAGCAGTGAGGTCGGGGGAATAAGGTACAATGAGCAGTTCTTC | 16 | - | TRBJ2-1 | TRBV11-2 | -
CASSPLGGTGDHEQYF | TGCGCCAGCAGCCCCCTCGGAGGGACAGGGGACCACGAGCAGTACTTC | 16 | - | TRBJ2-7 | TRBV5-1 | TRBD1
CASSLAAPYMTYGYTF | TGTGCCAGCAGCTTAGCGGCCCCTTATATGACTTATGGCTACACCTTC | 16 | - | TRBJ1-2 | TRBV11-2 | -
CASSPSMGALTNYGYTF | TGTGCCAGCTCCCCCTCGATGGGGGCTCTTACTAACTATGGCTACACCTTC | 17 | - | TRBJ1-2 | TRBV18 | -
CARSLGRGYEQYF | TGTGCCAGAAGCTTGGGCAGGGGCTACGAGCAGTACTTC | 13 | - | TRBJ2-7 | TRBV5-3 | -
CASSGRQGASGNTIYF | TGTGCCAGCAGCGGCCGACAGGGTGCCTCTGGAAACACCATATATTTT | 16 | - | TRBJ1-3 | TRBV7-9 | TRBD1